The 29 T cell receptor beta chains below all came from one sample that was sequenced in a study of HIV-infected children after antiretroviral therapy interruption. The TCR library was built from RNA with a 3' RACE protocol and unique molecular identifiers. TCRdb itself ran the 3' RACE reads through MiXCR, one entry per CDR3 protein. The sample consists of approximately 95,000 distinct CDR3 sequences, about 6.9% of them appearing once. Stated treatment: PENTA 11 planned treatment interruption arm or continuous ART arm. The sequenced sample was CD45RA+ CD4+ T cells from PBMCs, pooled from several time points, obtained from a donor given antiretroviral therapy, either interrupted or continuous. Subset reported: naive CD4+ CD45RA+ CD45RO- T cells. All receptors derive from a pool of human donors with HIV.

This clonotype was picked up many times. The rearrangement joins TRBV7-2 to TRBJ2-1; the D gene could be TRBD1 or TRBD2 (5 bases each). Trimming shortened V by 2 bases and J by 2 bases, and 10 bases separated the two germline ends. The CDR3 is 15 residues long. Per the germline V gene, CDR1 is SGHTA and CDR2 is FQGNSA. The CDR3 sequence is CASSLFGGPYNEQFF. The CDR3 DNA follows: TGTGCCAGCAGCTTATTTGGGGGACCCTACAATGAGCAGTTCTTC.

J is TRBJ2-7 and V is TRBV18; 8 bases are shared with TRBD2. The CDR3 is made up of 12 amino acids. Per germline, CDR1 KGHSH and CDR2 LQKENI. Trimming took 3 bases from V and 7 from J; bases not matched to a gene: 2. The CDR3: CASSPPGGEQYF. The CDR3 bases are TGTGCCAGCTCACCCCCGGGGGGGGAGCAGTACTTC.

This clonotype was seen repeatedly, ten times or more. This chain links TRBV6-6 with TRBJ1-1; 7 bases match TRBD1. CDR3 length: 16 amino acids. From germline, CDR1 is MNHNY and CDR2 SVGAGI (reference sequence). Trimming removed 0 bases from V and 3 bases from J; junction bases left unmatched: 7. The CDR3: CASSYSNPGTDTEAFF. The CDR3, as DNA: TGTGCCAGCAGTTACTCGAACCCTGGGACAGACACTGAAGCTTTCTTT.

This clonotype was counted ten times or more. The V call is TRBV7-9, the J call TRBJ2-7, with 7 bases matching TRBD1. Trimming at V came to 3 bases and at J to 2 bases, leaving 16 bases not matched to a gene. The CDR3 extends over 18 amino acids. Germline V gene lookup returns CDR1 SEHNR and CDR2 FQNEAQ (reference sequence). In DNA form, the CDR3 reads TGTGCCAGCAGCTTTCGTCGGGACAGACCACTTTTAACCTACGAGCAGTACTTC. This encodes CASSFRRDRPLLTYEQYF.

This clonotype was counted ten times or more. V and J are TRBV19 and TRBJ2-3; TRBD1 matches at 7 bases. CDR1 is LNHDA and CDR2 is SQIVND in the germline V gene (reference sequence). CDR3 length: 14 amino acids. The V segment lost 6 bases and the J segment 3 bases; nucleotides outside the gene matches: 6. This chain's CDR3 is CASSWDRSTDTQYF. CDR3 sequence (DNA): TGTGCCAGTAGCTGGGACAGAAGTACAGATACGCAGTATTTT.

CDR3 sequence reads: CAISESLLAGFINNEQFF. The CDR3 coding sequence is TGTGCCATCAGTGAGTCGTTGCTAGCGGGGTTTATAAACAATGAGCAGTTCTTC. V gene TRBV10-3 combines with J gene TRBJ2-1; TRBD2 matches at 9 bases. The CDR3 covers 18 residues. After removal of 0 bases from V and 5 bases from J, the junction contained 11 bases not matched to a gene. Looked up from germline, CDR1 is ENHRY and CDR2 is SYGVKD.

In this sample, this clonotype turned up many times. The chain combines TRBV20-1 with TRBJ1-1; D not certain. This CDR3 has 12 amino acids. Germline CDR1 is DFQATT and CDR2 is SNEGSKA (reference sequence). Trimming pared 1 base from V and 6 bases from J, leaving 9 bases between. CDR3 sequence reads: CSARASSSEAFF. The DNA for the CDR3 is TGCAGTGCTAGAGCGTCCTCCTCTGAAGCTTTCTTT.

This chain links TRBV12-3 or TRBV12-4 with TRBJ1-2, with 8 bases identical to TRBD1. The V segment lost 5 bases and the J segment 8 bases; nucleotides outside the gene matches: 4. The CDR3 loop spans 12 amino acids. The CDR3 protein is CASSGRGRGYTF. CDR3 DNA sequence: TGTGCCAGCAGTGGCAGGGGGCGAGGCTACACCTTC.

This clonotype came up many times. This chain joins TRBV4-1 and TRBJ1-1, with D unresolved. This CDR3 spans 14 amino acids. V lost 1 base to trimming and J lost 2 bases, with 8 bases between them. Germline V gene lookup returns CDR1 MGHRA and CDR2 YSYEKL. The CDR3 DNA sequence: TGCGCCAGCAGCCAAGTCAGGAGTAACACTGAAGCTTTCTTT. It encodes CASSQVRSNTEAFF.

This clonotype was picked up many times. The chain couples TRBV12-3 or TRBV12-4 to TRBJ1-1; 8 bases fit TRBD1. The junction had 4 bases not matched to a gene; V was cut back by 6 bases and J by 1 base. The CDR3 sequence is 14 residues long. CDR3 residues: CASSPGGANTEAFF. The DNA of the CDR3 is TGTGCCAGCAGCCCAGGGGGCGCGAACACTGAAGCTTTCTTT.

Only a few counts were recorded for this clonotype. The V and J genes are TRBV23-1 and TRBJ1-1; D is unresolved. TRBV23-1 is sorted into the ORF group, with uncertain function. Trimming pared 2 bases from V and 3 bases from J, leaving 7 bases between. This CDR3 spans 13 amino acids. The CDR3 sequence is CASSQDQDTEAFF. CDR3 nucleotides: TGCGCCAGCAGTCAAGACCAGGACACTGAAGCTTTCTTT.

There are many counts of this clonotype. This chain links TRBV10-3 with TRBJ1-5; D possibly corresponds to TRBD1 (5 bases). The germline V gene has CDR1 ENHRY and CDR2 SYGVKD. The CDR3 runs 15 residues. Trimming took 8 bases from V and 0 from J, leaving 14 bases between them. The CDR3 DNA reads TGTGCCATCGGCGGAATACAGGATAGCAATCAGCCCCAGCATTTT. Residues: CAIGGIQDSNQPQHF.

At least ten counts were recorded for this clonotype. The chain carries TRBV9 and TRBJ2-7; D gene unclear. This CDR3 is 14 amino acids long. The germline V gene has CDR1 SGDLS and CDR2 YYNGEE. Between the trimmed V and J ends, which lost 3 bases and 5 bases, there was a span of 15 bases. CDR3 coding DNA: TGTGCCAGCAGCGCCGACTGGCACCCCAACGAGCAGTACTTC. The encoded protein is CASSADWHPNEQYF.

The table lists this clonotype with many counts. The genes are TRBV10-2 and TRBJ1-1, with 9 bases identical to TRBD1. The CDR3 is made up of 14 amino acids. In germline, CDR1 is WSHSY, CDR2 SAAADI. Germline trimming cut 8 bases from V and 1 base from J; bases unmatched to any gene: 5. The CDR3 is CASRGQGSNTEAFF. Here the CDR3 DNA reads TGCGCCAGCCGGGGACAGGGATCGAACACTGAAGCTTTCTTT.

This clonotype was found many times. The chain is built from TRBV6-5 and TRBJ2-7; TRBD2 matches at 7 bases. Germline V gene lookup returns CDR1 MNHEY and CDR2 SVGAGI. The CDR3 has 14 amino acids. Trimming removed 6 bases from V and 3 bases from J; junction bases left unmatched: 8. In DNA, the CDR3 is TGTGCCAGCAGACGGGCGGGGGAGGTCTACGAGCAGTACTTC. It yields the protein CASRRAGEVYEQYF.

The table lists this clonotype with many counts. This chain uses TRBV5-5 with TRBJ1-5; D might be TRBD1 (5 bases). Germline CDR1 and CDR2: SGHKS and YYEKEE (reference sequence). The V end was cut by 4 bases, the J end by 1 base, with 15 bases between. The CDR3 has 16 residues. CDR3 residues: CASSQGSGSSNQPQHF. As DNA, the CDR3 is TGTGCCAGCAGCCAGGGATCAGGATCCAGCAATCAGCCCCAGCATTTT.

This clonotype appeared many times. The V gene is TRBV20-1, the J gene TRBJ2-4; TRBD2 might be the D (6 bases). The germline V gene encodes CDR1 DFQATT and CDR2 SNEGSKA (reference sequence). Trimming removed 5 bases at V and 1 base at J, with 9 bases between. The CDR3 is 13 amino acids. The CDR3 DNA reads as TGCAGTGCTGGAGGGAGGGCCAAAAACATTCAGTACTTC. Its translation is CSAGGRAKNIQYF.

The V gene is TRBV4-1, the J gene TRBJ2-7, with D hard to call. Germline CDR1 is MGHRA and CDR2 is YSYEKL. This CDR3 contains 19 residues. Trimming pared 4 bases from V and 6 bases from J, leaving 31 bases between. CDR3 DNA sequence: TGCGCCAGCAGCCTTAGCATCCGGTACATGGAATTTATCAAGGGCGAGCAGTACTTC. It yields the protein CASSLSIRYMEFIKGEQYF.

V gene TRBV9 combines with J gene TRBJ2-2; 7 bases fit TRBD2. Germline V CDR1 and CDR2: SGDLS, YYNGEE. J lost 3 bases, V lost 0 bases, and 17 bases had no gene match. This CDR3 has 20 amino acids. The CDR3 DNA reads as TGTGCCAGCAGCGTAGAGGTTAATGGGGGGGAATTCGTCGACACCGGGGAGCTGTTTTTT. This translates into CASSVEVNGGEFVDTGELFF.

This clonotype was counted ten times or more. The chain is built from TRBV11-2 and TRBJ2-3, with 12 bases aligning to TRBD2. Germline V gene data show CDR1 as SGHAT and CDR2 as FQNNGV. J gave up 4 bases and V 5 bases, and 4 bases lay outside the gene matches. This CDR3 has 15 residues. Here the CDR3 reads CASSQTSGGADTQYF. The DNA for the CDR3 is TGTGCCAGCAGCCAGACTAGCGGGGGAGCAGATACGCAGTATTTT.

This clonotype was detected many times. The chain links TRBV5-1 to TRBJ2-5; 7 bases align to TRBD1. The V gene's germline CDR1 is SGHRS and CDR2 YFSETQ. This CDR3 comprises 13 residues. V gave up 5 bases and J gave up 5 bases; unmatched junction bases: 6. CDR3 amino acids: CASSDRVGETQYF. The DNA of the CDR3 is TGCGCCAGCAGTGACAGGGTCGGGGAGACCCAGTACTTC.

J is TRBJ1-3 and V is TRBV2; TRBD1 is a possible D gene (5 bases). The CDR3 loop spans 13 amino acids. The V gene's germline CDR1 is SNHLY and CDR2 FYNNEI. The V and J ends lost 6 bases and 15 bases respectively, with 21 bases between them. The DNA of the CDR3 is TGTGCCAGCAGAATACCGGGACCCTCAAGGTCATATTTT. Translation gives CASRIPGPSRSYF.

This clonotype is labeled medium-sized. The gene calls are TRBV25-1 and TRBJ1-2; 7 nucleotides align to TRBD1. Germline V gene lookup returns CDR1 MGHDK and CDR2 SYGVNS. The CDR3 spans 12 residues. The junction had 2 bases not matched to a gene; V was cut back by 8 bases and J by 2 bases. CDR3 residues: CASRDSNYGYTF. For the CDR3, the DNA is TGTGCCAGCCGGGACAGCAACTATGGCTACACCTTC.

This clonotype was counted between two and nine times. V and J are TRBV5-1 and TRBJ2-2; D is possibly TRBD1 (6 bases). V shed 1 base and J shed 5 bases, with 21 bases lying between them. The CDR3 runs 18 residues. Per the germline V gene, CDR1 is SGHRS and CDR2 is YFSETQ. This CDR3 reads CASSLRFQQGRETGELFF. DNA for the CDR3: TGCGCCAGCAGCTTGAGGTTCCAACAGGGTCGGGAAACCGGGGAGCTGTTTTTT.

In its sample, this clonotype ranks as medium-sized (0.01 to 0.1%). This chain uses TRBV20-1 with TRBJ1-5; D is undetermined. Trimming removed 5 bases from V and 0 bases from J, with 11 bases in between. This CDR3 spans 14 amino acids. CDR1 is DFQATT and CDR2 is SNEGSKA in the germline V gene (reference sequence). CDR3 sequence: CSASPEGSNQPQHF. The CDR3 nucleotides read TGCAGTGCTTCTCCAGAGGGTAGCAATCAGCCCCAGCATTTT.

This clonotype was recorded many times. The rearrangement links TRBV2 to TRBJ1-1, with unresolved D. This CDR3 comprises 12 residues. The germline V gene has CDR1 SNHLY and CDR2 FYNNEI. The V and J ends lost 4 bases and 8 bases respectively, with 11 bases between them. The CDR3 sequence: CASSAGSEEAFF. The CDR3, as DNA: TGTGCCAGCAGTGCGGGCTCCGAAGAAGCTTTCTTT.

This clonotype was recorded at least ten times. CDR3 sequence: CASSSRLAGGRGTDTQYF. The CDR3 coding sequence is TGTGCCAGCAGTTCCAGACTAGCGGGGGGCCGGGGCACAGATACGCAGTATTTT. The chain carries TRBV12-3 or TRBV12-4 and TRBJ2-3; 13 bases match TRBD2. The CDR3 covers 18 residues. V lost 4 bases to trimming and J lost 1 base; unmatched junction nucleotides: 8.

This clonotype was detected ten times or more. The chain links TRBV5-5 to TRBJ2-7; 8 nucleotides agree with TRBD1. This CDR3 spans 15 amino acids. With 4 bases clipped from V and 2 bases from J, the junction kept 8 bases outside the gene matches. Germline V lookup: CDR1 SGHKS, CDR2 YYEKEE (reference sequence). CDR3 nucleotides: TGTGCCAGCAGCCCAGGACAGGGTGGGACCTACGAGCAGTACTTC. This encodes CASSPGQGGTYEQYF.

This clonotype has at least ten counts. The rearrangement links TRBV6-1 to TRBJ2-3, with D possibly being TRBD1 (6 bases). The CDR3 loop spans 15 amino acids. Germline CDR1 and CDR2: MNHNS and SASEGT. The V and J ends lost 2 bases and 7 bases respectively, with 16 bases between them. CDR3 bases: TGTGCCAGCAGTGAACAGGGGTACGACCTCAATACGCAGTATTTT. It specifies CASSEQGYDLNTQYF.